This T cell receptor (beta chain) is from a study of OX40 agonist ivuxolimab in advanced cancers. Overall study: People who had prior anti-PD-1, anti-PD-L1 or anti-CTLA-4 therapy could take part, and around 40% had some.

This CDR3 spans 15 amino acids. Trimming took 5 bases from V and 4 from J, leaving 15 bases between them. Per germline, CDR1 MNHNS and CDR2 SASEGT. Profiled with immunoSEQ multiplex PCR; TCRdb holds only in-frame clones, not every one. The sample holds approximately 64,000 clones, 86% seen once. The chain uses TRBV6-1 and TRBJ2-1; D is tentatively TRBD1 or TRBD2 (5 bases each). Sample: CD4+ or CD8+ T cells sorted from blood, taken in a trial of the OX40 agonist ivuxolimab. This clonotype originated in an adult with an advanced solid tumor such as melanoma, head and neck, liver or kidney cancer. The CDR3 sequence: CASSSGAGRYNEQFF. CDR3 DNA sequence: TGTGCCAGCAGTTCCGGGGCAGGACGGTACAATGAGCAGTTCTTC.